The T cell receptor (beta chain) under discussion was sequenced for a study of blood T cells in healthy people across ages. A J-beta primer mix and a sample-barcoded 5' primer were used in a second PCR of about 7 to 11 cycles. TCRdb analysed the 5' RACE reads with MiXCR anew, one entry per CDR3 protein. The sample shows hundreds of thousands of distinct CDR3 sequences, 40% to 45% of them seen only once. Study-wide points: Estimates based on one million T cells were treated as lower bounds.

With regard to this clonotype: Its antigen is still unknown. Relative to the germline gene, one junction end is altered; a read error may explain this.

The CDR3 spans 15 residues. Germline lookup yields CDR1 MGHDK and CDR2 SYGVNS. This clonotype was obtained from an elderly man in good health. The sample was blood. The chain is built from TRBV25-1 and TRBJ2-3, with 7 bases fitting TRBD1. The DNA of the CDR3 is TGTGCCAGCCGTGCTCAGGGTAAGGGGACAGATGCGCAGTATTTT. Amino acids: CASRAQGKGTDAQYF. Complete variable domain (other parts from reference TRBV25-1 and TRBJ2-3): EADIYQTPRYLVIGTGKKITLECSQTMGHDKMYWYQQDPGMELHLIHYSYGVNSTEKGDLSSESTVSRIRTEHFPLTLESARPSHTSQYLCASRAQGKGTDAQYFGPGTRLTVL.